Shown below are 20 T cell receptor beta chains from a single sample sequenced in a study of shared clonotypes between healthy human individuals. Sequencing was performed with immunoSEQ multiplex PCR; in TCRdb, only in-frame clones are kept and a portion is missing. Altogether roughly 2,000,000 clones are present, approximately 94% being singletons, with the ten largest covering roughly 1.2%. CD45RO-negative CD8 cells positively selected for CCR7 made up the naive population, which excluded terminally differentiated effector memory CD45RA+ cells. The sample was naive CD8+ T cells sorted from blood. The origin of the receptors is a young man in good health.

As for this clone: At the DNA level, this CDR3 is encoded by other sequences in the same sample as well. The gene calls are TRBV4-1 and TRBJ2-7, with D unresolved. CDR3 length: 13 amino acids. Looked up from germline, CDR1 is MGHRA and CDR2 is YSYEKL. Trimming took 1 base from V and 1 from J, leaving 5 bases between them. The CDR3 spells CASSQGPSYEQYF. As DNA, the CDR3 is TGCGCCAGCAGCCAAGGGCCTTCCTACGAGCAGTACTTC.

The chain is built from TRBV19 and TRBJ1-2; tentatively, D is TRBD1 (5 bases). The CDR3 sequence is 16 residues long. The germline CDR1 and CDR2 sequences are LNHDA and SQIVND (reference sequence). V was pared by 0 bases and J by 7 bases, with 18 bases between. CDR3 nucleotides: TGTGCCAGTAGTATAGATACAGGCTACGACGCGCGTGGCTACACCTTC. This translates into CASSIDTGYDARGYTF.

The chain combines TRBV5-6 with TRBJ2-7; 9 bases map to TRBD1. CDR1 SGHDT and CDR2 YYEEEE come from the germline V gene. V trimming: 4 bases; J trimming: 3 bases; junction bases outside the gene matches: 5. The CDR3 totals 14 residues. CDR3 in amino acids: CASSLRDRVYEQYF. The DNA for the CDR3 is TGTGCCAGCAGCCTCCGGGACAGGGTCTACGAGCAGTACTTC.

The CDR3: CASSLDHVDTQYF. In DNA form, the CDR3 reads TGTGCCAGCAGCTTAGATCATGTAGATACGCAGTATTTT. This rearrangement joins TRBV11-3 to TRBJ2-3; D unresolved. The CDR3 totals 13 residues. V lost 0 bases, J lost 5 bases, and 6 bases lay in between. Germline CDR1 reads SGHNT; CDR2 reads YENEEA. Using reference TRBV11-3 and TRBJ2-3 for the parts outside the CDR3, the full variable domain is EAGVVQSPRYKIIEKKQPVAFWCNPISGHNTLYWYLQNLGQGPELLIRYENEEAVDDSQLPKDRFSAERLKGVDSTLKIQPAELGDSAVYLCASSLDHVDTQYFGPGTRLTVL.

The gene calls are TRBV7-8 and TRBJ2-3; 7 bases agree with TRBD1. The CDR3 runs to 15 residues. Germline values: CDR1 SGHVS, CDR2 FQNEAQ. Trimming took 3 bases from V and 0 from J; bases not matched to a gene: 3. CDR3 sequence: CASSFGQASTDTQYF. CDR3 bases: TGTGCCAGCAGCTTCGGACAGGCCAGCACAGATACGCAGTATTTT.

The chain combines TRBV5-4 with TRBJ1-2; 9 bases map to TRBD1. After removal of 1 base from V and 6 bases from J, the junction contained 10 bases not matched to a gene. Germline CDR1 reads SGHNT; CDR2 reads YYREEE (reference sequence). The CDR3 is 16 amino acids. The CDR3 loop reads CASSLPPQGANNGYTF. DNA for the CDR3: TGTGCCAGCAGCTTGCCACCACAGGGGGCAAACAATGGCTACACCTTC.

The V call is TRBV7-9, the J call TRBJ2-1, with 7 bases fitting TRBD2. The germline CDR1 and CDR2 sequences are SEHNR and FQNEAQ (reference sequence). The CDR3 spans 17 residues. V shed 0 bases, J shed 0 bases, and the junction held 5 bases outside the gene matches. The CDR3 DNA follows: TGTGCCAGCAGCTTAGCTCCGTCGGGGGGCTCCTACAATGAGCAGTTCTTC. The encoded protein is CASSLAPSGGSYNEQFF.

The V call is TRBV2, the J call TRBJ1-5; D may be TRBD1 (6 bases). V shed 6 bases and J shed 0 bases, with 15 bases lying between them. The CDR3 length is 16 residues. Germline V CDR1 and CDR2: SNHLY, FYNNEI. CDR3 bases: TGTGCCAGCAGACCGTCCACAGGGATTAGCAATCAGCCCCAGCATTTT. Protein: CASRPSTGISNQPQHF.

CDR3 coding DNA: TGTGCCAGCAGACGCAAAGGTCCCTACAATGAGCAGTTCTTC. It codes for CASRRKGPYNEQFF. This chain connects TRBV6-1 to TRBJ2-1; no definite D call. Germline loops: CDR1 MNHNS, CDR2 SASEGT. V was cut by 6 bases and J by 2 bases, with 11 bases left in between. This CDR3 comprises 14 residues.

The CDR3: CASSPRDRVFEQYF. The CDR3 region has the DNA TGTGCCAGCAGTCCCCGGGACAGGGTGTTCGAGCAGTACTTC. V is TRBV6-5 and J is TRBJ2-7; the match to TRBD1 covers 9 bases. Germline loops: CDR1 MNHEY, CDR2 SVGAGI. Trimming took 5 bases from V and 6 from J; bases not matched to a gene: 8. This CDR3 contains 14 residues.

Turning to this clone: Other DNA sequences in this specimen translate into the identical CDR3. This chain uses TRBV29-1 with TRBJ1-2; weak D call: TRBD1 (6 bases). Germline-derived CDR1 and CDR2 are SQVTM and ANQGSEA. Deletions cut 2 bases from V and 5 bases from J, with 9 bases between. The CDR3 totals 12 residues. CDR3 region: CSVERGAYGYTF. For the CDR3, the DNA is TGCAGCGTTGAAAGGGGGGCGTATGGCTACACCTTC.

On this clone itself: A clone one base away is much larger, so this may be a read error. Distinct nucleotide sequences in the sample also encode this CDR3. This rearrangement joins TRBV6-6 to TRBJ2-7; TRBD1 matches 10 bases. Losses at the gene ends were 2 bases for V and 4 bases for J; bases not matched to a gene: 2. The CDR3 is made up of 14 amino acids. Germline V gene data show CDR1 as MNHNY and CDR2 as SVGAGI (reference sequence). The CDR3 is CASSYGTGAYEQYF. As DNA, the CDR3 is TGTGCCAGCAGTTACGGGACAGGGGCGTACGAGCAGTACTTC.

The chain has TRBV6-1 and TRBJ2-7, with D unclear. The ends were cut back, 8 bases at V and 3 bases at J, with 5 bases in the middle. Germline V lookup: CDR1 MNHNS, CDR2 SASEGT. The CDR3 covers 10 residues. Here the CDR3 DNA reads TGTGCCAGCGGATACTACGAGCAGTACTTC. This translates into CASGYYEQYF.

J is TRBJ2-5 and V is TRBV27; D ambiguous. Germline V gene lookup returns CDR1 MNHEY and CDR2 SMNVEV (reference sequence). This CDR3 contains 14 residues. Between the trimmed V and J ends, which lost 4 bases and 2 bases, there was a span of 11 bases. CDR3 DNA: TGTGCCAGCAGTTGGGCCGAACTTCAAGAGACCCAGTACTTC. The encoded protein is CASSWAELQETQYF.

The chain is built from TRBV7-8 and TRBJ2-7, with 8 bases aligning to TRBD1. Losses at the gene ends were 5 bases for V and 1 base for J; bases not matched to a gene: 10. From germline, CDR1 is SGHVS and CDR2 FQNEAQ. The CDR3 covers 16 residues. Written as DNA, the CDR3 is TGTGCCAGCAGCGGGGGAACAGGGGGACCTTCCTACGAGCAGTACTTC. This codes for CASSGGTGGPSYEQYF.

In this sample, this clone turned up a few times. The chain employs TRBV12-5 and TRBJ1-1; TRBD1 agrees at 8 bases. In germline, CDR1 is LGHNT, CDR2 FRNRAP. CDR3 length equals 14 residues. V shed 5 bases, J shed 4 bases, and the junction held 6 bases outside the gene matches. As DNA, the CDR3 is TGTGCTAGTGGTCAAACCACAGGGGGCACTGAAGCTTTCTTT. It specifies CASGQTTGGTEAFF. Together with reference TRBV12-5 and TRBJ1-1, the CDR3 gives the full variable domain: DARVTQTPRHKVTEMGQEVTMRCQPILGHNTVFWYRQTMMQGLELLAYFRNRAPLDDSGMPKDRFSAEMPDATLATLKIQPSEPRDSAVYFCASGQTTGGTEAFFGQGTRLTVV.

The genes are TRBV27 and TRBJ2-3; D is unclear. There are 17 residues in the CDR3. V was cut by 3 bases and J by 2 bases, with 18 bases left in between. Germline CDR1 reads MNHEY; CDR2 reads SMNVEV (reference sequence). CDR3 in amino acids: CASSLLSPDIYTDTQYF. As DNA, the CDR3 is TGTGCCAGCAGTTTGCTGTCACCCGACATATACACAGATACGCAGTATTTT.

V is TRBV5-6 and J is TRBJ2-7; D ambiguous. Germline V lookup: CDR1 SGHDT, CDR2 YYEEEE. The CDR3 has 14 residues. V was trimmed by 4 bases and J by 5 bases, leaving 16 bases between them. In DNA, the CDR3 is TGTGCCAGCAGCCCAGGACCCCTCGGCGACGAGCAGTACTTC. Residues: CASSPGPLGDEQYF.

This clone was observed a single time. The rearrangement uses TRBV4-1 and TRBJ2-2, with unresolved D. The germline V gene encodes CDR1 MGHRA and CDR2 YSYEKL. The V gene lost 0 bases and the J gene lost 3 bases, with 5 bases spanning the gap. CDR3 length equals 14 residues. The chain's CDR3 is CASSQESYTGELFF. The CDR3 bases are TGCGCCAGCAGCCAAGAAAGCTACACCGGGGAGCTGTTTTTT.

The chain links TRBV19 to TRBJ2-2, with 8 bases that match TRBD1. There are 15 residues in the CDR3. After removal of 8 bases from V and 3 bases from J, the junction contained 8 bases not matched to a gene. Germline V lookup: CDR1 LNHDA, CDR2 SQIVND (reference sequence). The CDR3 DNA is TGTGCCAGTGCCATACAGGGGGTTGACACCGGGGAGCTGTTTTTT. Translating it yields CASAIQGVDTGELFF.